This TCR beta chain was recorded in a study of blood T cell repertoires in COVID-19. TCRdb's copy holds only in-frame clones and misses some; the assay was immunoSEQ multiplex PCR. The data show just over 150,000 clones, about 92% seen once. After removal of 7 bases from V and 3 bases from J, the junction contained 14 bases not matched to a gene. CDR3 length: 16 amino acids. Germline CDR1 reads MNHEY; CDR2 reads SMNVEV (reference sequence). Enrolled during active infection, Seattle patients were then followed longitudinally. This sequence originates from a man aged 25-40 years with COVID-19, enrolled during active disease. Sequencing was carried out using peripheral blood. V is TRBV27 and J is TRBJ2-7; 8 nucleotides agree with TRBD1. The CDR3 is CASINLGQGHFYEQYF. Written as DNA, the CDR3 is TGTGCCAGCATAAACTTAGGACAGGGACACTTCTACGAGCAGTACTTC.